This T cell receptor (beta chain) was sequenced during a study of cytomegalovirus exposure and HLA in healthy donors. For the study at large: Some 91 million unique TCRs from HLA-typed donors were held in an early release of data.

The sample holds one count of this clone. What it recognizes is unknown. General study points: Earlier analysis looked at TCR beta V segments, and most were productive about 87% or about 30% of the time. Most CMV-associated TCR beta chains appeared HLA-restricted in a later analysis. CMV serostatus stood as the only immune exposure information on hand.

The V end was cut by 1 base, the J end by 8 bases, with 13 bases between. The CDR3 loop spans 14 amino acids. Germline V gene sequence: CDR1 SGHDT, CDR2 YYEEEE. Primers included in the PCR were 60 Vbeta and 13 Jbeta primers. Only in-frame clones appear in the TCRdb table, and some are missing; sequencing was by immunoSEQ multiplex PCR. The top ten clones hold more than 4.5% of a sample with approximately 100,000 clones, roughly 75% of them seen once. The sequence was obtained from a woman aged 18-29 years in good health and CMV-seropositive. V is TRBV5-6 and J is TRBJ2-4; the D gene is possibly TRBD1 (7 bases). The sample consisted of PBMCs. DNA for the CDR3: TGTGCCAGCAGCTTGCGCCAGGGGGGAGACATTCAGTACTTC. Residues: CASSLRQGGDIQYF.